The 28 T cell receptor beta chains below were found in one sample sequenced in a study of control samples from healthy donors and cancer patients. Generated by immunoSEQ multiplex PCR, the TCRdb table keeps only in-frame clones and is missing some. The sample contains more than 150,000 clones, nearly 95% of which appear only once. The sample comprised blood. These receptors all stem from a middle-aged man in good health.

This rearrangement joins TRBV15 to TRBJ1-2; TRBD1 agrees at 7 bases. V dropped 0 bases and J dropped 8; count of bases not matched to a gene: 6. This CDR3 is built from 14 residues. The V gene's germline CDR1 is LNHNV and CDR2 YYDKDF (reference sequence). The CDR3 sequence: CATSREDRAEGYTF. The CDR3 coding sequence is TGTGCCACCAGCAGAGAAGACAGGGCGGAAGGCTACACCTTC.

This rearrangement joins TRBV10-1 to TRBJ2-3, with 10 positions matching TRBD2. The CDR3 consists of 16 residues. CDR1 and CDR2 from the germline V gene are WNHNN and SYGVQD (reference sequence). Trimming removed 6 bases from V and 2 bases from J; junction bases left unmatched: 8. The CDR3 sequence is CASRGLARYLTDTQYF. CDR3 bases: TGCGCCAGCAGGGGACTAGCGCGTTACCTCACAGATACGCAGTATTTT.

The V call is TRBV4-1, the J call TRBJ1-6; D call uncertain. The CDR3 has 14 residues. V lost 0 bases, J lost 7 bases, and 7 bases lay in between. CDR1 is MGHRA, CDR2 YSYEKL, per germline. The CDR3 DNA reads TGCGCCAGCAGCCAAGAACGGCGGAATTCACCCCTCCACTTT. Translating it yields CASSQERRNSPLHF.

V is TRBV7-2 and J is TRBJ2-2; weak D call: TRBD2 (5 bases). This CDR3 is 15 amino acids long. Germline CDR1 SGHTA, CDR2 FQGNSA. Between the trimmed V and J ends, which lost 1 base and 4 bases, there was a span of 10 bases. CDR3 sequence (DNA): TGTGCCAGCAGCTTAGTTGGGAGAGGCACCGGGGAGCTGTTTTTT. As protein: CASSLVGRGTGELFF.

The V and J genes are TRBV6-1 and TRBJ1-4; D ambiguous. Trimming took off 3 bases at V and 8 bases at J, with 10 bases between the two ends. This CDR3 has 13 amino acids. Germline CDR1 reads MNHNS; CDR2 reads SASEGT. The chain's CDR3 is CASSEGSGEKLFF. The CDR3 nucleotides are TGTGCCAGCAGTGAGGGCTCCGGCGAAAAACTGTTTTTT.

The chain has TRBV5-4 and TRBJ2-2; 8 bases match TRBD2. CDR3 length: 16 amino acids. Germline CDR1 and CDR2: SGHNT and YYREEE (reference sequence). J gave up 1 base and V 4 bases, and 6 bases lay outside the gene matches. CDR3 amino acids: CASSPRTSLNTGELFF. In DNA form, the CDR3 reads TGTGCCAGCAGCCCGCGGACTAGCCTGAACACCGGGGAGCTGTTTTTT.

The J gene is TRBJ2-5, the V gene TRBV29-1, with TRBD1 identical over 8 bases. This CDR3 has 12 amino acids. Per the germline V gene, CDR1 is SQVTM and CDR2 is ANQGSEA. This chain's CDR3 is CGTGGSQETQYF. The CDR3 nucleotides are TGCGGCACAGGGGGTTCACAAGAGACCCAGTACTTC.

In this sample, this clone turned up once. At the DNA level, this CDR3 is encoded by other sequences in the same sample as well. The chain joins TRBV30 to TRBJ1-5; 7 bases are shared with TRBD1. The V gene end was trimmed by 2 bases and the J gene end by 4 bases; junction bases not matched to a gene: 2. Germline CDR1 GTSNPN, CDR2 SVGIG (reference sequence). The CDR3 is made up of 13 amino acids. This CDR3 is CAWSRGPNQPQHF. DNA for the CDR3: TGTGCCTGGAGTAGGGGGCCTAATCAGCCCCAGCATTTT.

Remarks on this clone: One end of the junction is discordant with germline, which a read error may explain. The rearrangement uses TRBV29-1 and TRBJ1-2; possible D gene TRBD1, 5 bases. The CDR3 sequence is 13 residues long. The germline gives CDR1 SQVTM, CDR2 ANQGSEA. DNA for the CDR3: TGCAGCGTTGAAGGGGTCAGGGCTGGGAGTTTGGACTTC. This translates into CSVEGVRAGSLDF.

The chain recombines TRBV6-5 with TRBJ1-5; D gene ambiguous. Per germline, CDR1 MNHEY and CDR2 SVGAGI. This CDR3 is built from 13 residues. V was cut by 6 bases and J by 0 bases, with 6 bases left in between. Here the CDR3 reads CASRLHSNQPQHF. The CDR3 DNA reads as TGTGCCAGCAGGCTCCATAGCAATCAGCCCCAGCATTTT.

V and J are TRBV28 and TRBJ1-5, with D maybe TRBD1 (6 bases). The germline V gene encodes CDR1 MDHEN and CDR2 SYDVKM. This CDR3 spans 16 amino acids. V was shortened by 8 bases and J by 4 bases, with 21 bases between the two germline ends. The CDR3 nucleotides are TGTGCCAGCTTCTTAGGAGGGGGAGCCTTTAATCAGCCCCAGCATTTT. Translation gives CASFLGGGAFNQPQHF.

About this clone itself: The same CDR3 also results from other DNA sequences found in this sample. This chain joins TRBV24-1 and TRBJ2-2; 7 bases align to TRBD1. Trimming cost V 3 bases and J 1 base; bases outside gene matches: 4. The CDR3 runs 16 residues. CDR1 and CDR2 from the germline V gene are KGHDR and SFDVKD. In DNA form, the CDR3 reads TGTGCCACCAGTGATCCCCGACAGGGGAACACCGGGGAGCTGTTTTTT. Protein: CATSDPRQGNTGELFF.

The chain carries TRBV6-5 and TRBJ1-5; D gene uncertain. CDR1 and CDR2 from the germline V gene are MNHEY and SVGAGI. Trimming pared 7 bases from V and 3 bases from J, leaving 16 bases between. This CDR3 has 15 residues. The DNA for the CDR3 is TGTGCCAGCACACTAGAGAGGGCTTTCAATCAGCCCCAGCATTTT. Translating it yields CASTLERAFNQPQHF.

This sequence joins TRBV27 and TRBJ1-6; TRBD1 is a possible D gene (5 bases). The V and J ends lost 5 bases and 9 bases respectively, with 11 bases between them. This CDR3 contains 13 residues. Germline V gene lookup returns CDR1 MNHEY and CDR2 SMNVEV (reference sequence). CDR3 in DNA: TGTGCCAGCAGTACGGCAGGGTTTTCACCCCTCCACTTT. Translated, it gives CASSTAGFSPLHF.

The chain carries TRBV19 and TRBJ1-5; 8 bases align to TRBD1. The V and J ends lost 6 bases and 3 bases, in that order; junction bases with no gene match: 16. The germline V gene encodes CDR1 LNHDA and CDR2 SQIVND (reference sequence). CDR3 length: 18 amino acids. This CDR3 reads CASSKSTGGGNFNQPQHF. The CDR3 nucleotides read TGTGCCAGTAGCAAATCTACAGGGGGGGGAAATTTCAATCAGCCCCAGCATTTT.

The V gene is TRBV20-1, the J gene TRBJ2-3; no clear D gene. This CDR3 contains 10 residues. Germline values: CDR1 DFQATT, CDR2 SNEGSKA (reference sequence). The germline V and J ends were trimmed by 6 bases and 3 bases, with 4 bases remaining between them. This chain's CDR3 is CSARTDTQYF. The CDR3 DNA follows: TGCAGTGCCCGAACAGATACGCAGTATTTT.

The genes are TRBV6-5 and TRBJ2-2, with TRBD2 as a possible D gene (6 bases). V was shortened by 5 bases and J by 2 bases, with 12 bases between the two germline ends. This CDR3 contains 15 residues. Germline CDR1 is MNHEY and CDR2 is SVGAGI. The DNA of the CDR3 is TGTGCCAGCAGTAGGACTAACCGCAACACCGGGGAGCTGTTTTTT. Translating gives CASSRTNRNTGELFF.

CDR3 sequence reads: CASSLLPQGNQPQHF. The DNA of the CDR3 is TGCGCCAGCAGCTTGCTCCCACAGGGCAATCAGCCCCAGCATTTT. The chain carries TRBV5-1 and TRBJ1-5; a possible D gene is TRBD1 (5 bases). Trimming removed 1 base from V and 2 bases from J, with 10 bases in between. CDR3 length equals 15 residues. Per germline, CDR1 SGHRS and CDR2 YFSETQ.

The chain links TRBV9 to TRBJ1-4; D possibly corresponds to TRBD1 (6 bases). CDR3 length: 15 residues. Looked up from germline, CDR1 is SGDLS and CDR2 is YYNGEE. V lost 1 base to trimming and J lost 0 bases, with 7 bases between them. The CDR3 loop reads CASSVTGTTNEKLFF. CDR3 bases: TGTGCCAGCAGCGTAACAGGGACAACTAATGAAAAACTGTTTTTT.

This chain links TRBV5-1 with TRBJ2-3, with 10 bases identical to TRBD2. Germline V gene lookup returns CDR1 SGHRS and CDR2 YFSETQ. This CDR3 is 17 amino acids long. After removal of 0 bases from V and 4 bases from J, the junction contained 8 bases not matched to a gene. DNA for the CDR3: TGCGCCAGCAGCTTGGACGCGCTAGCGGGAGCGGCAGATACGCAGTATTTT. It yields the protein CASSLDALAGAADTQYF. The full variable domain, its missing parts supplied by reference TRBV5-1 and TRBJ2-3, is KAGVTQTPRYLIKTRGQQVTLSCSPISGHRSVSWYQQTPGQGLQFLFEYFSETQRNKGNFPGRFSGRQFSNSRSEMNVSTLELGDSALYLCASSLDALAGAADTQYFGPGTRLTVL.

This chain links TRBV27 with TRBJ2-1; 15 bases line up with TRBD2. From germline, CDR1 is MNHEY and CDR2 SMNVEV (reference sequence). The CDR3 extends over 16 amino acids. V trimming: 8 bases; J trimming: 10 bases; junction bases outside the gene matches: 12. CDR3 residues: CASWRPGLAGGGEQFF. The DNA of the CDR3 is TGTGCCAGCTGGAGACCGGGACTAGCGGGAGGCGGGGAGCAGTTCTTC.

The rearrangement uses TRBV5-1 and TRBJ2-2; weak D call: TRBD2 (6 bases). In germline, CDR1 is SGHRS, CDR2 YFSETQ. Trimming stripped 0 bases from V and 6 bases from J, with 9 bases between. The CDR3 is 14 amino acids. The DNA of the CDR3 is TGCGCCAGCAGCTTGGTCTCGGGGGCCGGGGAGCTGTTTTTT. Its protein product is CASSLVSGAGELFF.

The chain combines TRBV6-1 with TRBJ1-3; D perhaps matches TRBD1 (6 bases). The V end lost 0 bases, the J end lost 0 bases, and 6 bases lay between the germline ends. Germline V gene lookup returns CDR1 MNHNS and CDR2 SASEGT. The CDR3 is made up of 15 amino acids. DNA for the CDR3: TGTGCCAGCAGTGAAGCAGGGGGCTCTGGAAACACCATATATTTT. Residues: CASSEAGGSGNTIYF.

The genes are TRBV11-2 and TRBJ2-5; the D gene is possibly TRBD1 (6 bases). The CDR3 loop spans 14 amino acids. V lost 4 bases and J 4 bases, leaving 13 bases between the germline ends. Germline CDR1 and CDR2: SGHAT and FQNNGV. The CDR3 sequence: CASSSHTGPETQYF. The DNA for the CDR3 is TGTGCCAGCAGCTCACACACAGGGCCAGAGACCCAGTACTTC.

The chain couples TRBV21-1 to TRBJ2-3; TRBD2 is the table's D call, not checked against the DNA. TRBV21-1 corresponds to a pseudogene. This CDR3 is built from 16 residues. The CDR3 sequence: CASSKVPGGRTDTQYF. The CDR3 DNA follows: TGTGCCAGCAGCAAAGTACCGGGGGGACGCACAGATACGCAGTATTTT.

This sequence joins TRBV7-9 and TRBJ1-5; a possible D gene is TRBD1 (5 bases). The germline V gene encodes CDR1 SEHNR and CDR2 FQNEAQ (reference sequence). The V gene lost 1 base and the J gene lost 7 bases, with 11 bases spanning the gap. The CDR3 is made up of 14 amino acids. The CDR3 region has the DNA TGTGCCAGCAGCTTAGGGGGCGGGCGCCAGCCCCAGCATTTT. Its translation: CASSLGGGRQPQHF.

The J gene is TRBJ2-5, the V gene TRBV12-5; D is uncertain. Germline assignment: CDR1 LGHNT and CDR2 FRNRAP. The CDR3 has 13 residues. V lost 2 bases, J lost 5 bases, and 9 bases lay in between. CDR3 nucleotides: TGTGCTAGTGGTTTGCCGCCGAGGGAGACCCAGTACTTC. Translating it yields CASGLPPRETQYF.

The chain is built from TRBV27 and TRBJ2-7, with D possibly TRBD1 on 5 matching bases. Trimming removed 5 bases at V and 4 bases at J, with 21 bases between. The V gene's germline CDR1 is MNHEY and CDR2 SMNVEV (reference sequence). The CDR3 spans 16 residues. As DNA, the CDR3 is TGTGCCAGCAGTCCCCCGTGGGCAGGGAATATGTACGAGCAGTACTTC. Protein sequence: CASSPPWAGNMYEQYF.